These 28 T cell receptor beta chains came from one sample sequenced in a study of blood T cell repertoires in COVID-19. Sequencing used immunoSEQ multiplex PCR; TCRdb keeps in-frame clones, though not all of them. Counted here are under 450,000 clones, around four fifths occurring once; the ten biggest clones make up roughly 5.1%. Sequencing was carried out using PBMCs or T cells enriched from blood (not recorded which). These TCRs come from a woman in her 50s who had recovered from COVID-19.

The J gene is TRBJ1-4, the V gene TRBV7-9, with D tentatively TRBD1 (6 bases). Trimming took off 2 bases at V and 7 bases at J, with 14 bases between the two ends. This CDR3 spans 15 amino acids. The germline CDR1 and CDR2 sequences are SEHNR and FQNEAQ (reference sequence). CDR3 residues: CASSLRAGVREKLFF. CDR3 nucleotides: TGTGCCAGCAGCTTAAGGGCAGGGGTCCGTGAAAAACTGTTTTTT. Variable domain in full (rest from reference TRBV7-9 and TRBJ1-4): DTGVSQNPRHKITKRGQNVTFRCDPISEHNRLYWYRQTLGQGPEFLTYFQNEAQLEKSRLLSDRFSAERPKGSFSTLEIQRTEQGDSAMYLCASSLRAGVREKLFFGSGTQLSVL.

V and J are TRBV6-5 and TRBJ1-1, with 10 positions matching TRBD1. CDR1 is MNHEY and CDR2 is SVGAGI in the germline V gene. This CDR3 contains 15 residues. J was trimmed by 4 bases and V by 4 bases; bases with no gene match: 6. CDR3 in DNA: TGTGCCAGCAGTTTCCGGGACAGGGGTGCCACTGAAGCTTTCTTT. Protein product: CASSFRDRGATEAFF.

The V gene is TRBV7-6, the J gene TRBJ1-1, with TRBD1 as a possible D gene (6 bases). The CDR3 covers 16 residues. The germline V and J ends were trimmed by 4 bases and 4 bases, with 19 bases remaining between them. Germline V CDR1 and CDR2: SGHVS, FNYEAQ. In DNA form, the CDR3 reads TGTGCCAGCAGCTACGTGAAGGGAAGGGGGAGCACTGAAGCTTTCTTT. It yields the protein CASSYVKGRGSTEAFF.

This clone was counted only a few times. The chain links TRBV5-4 to TRBJ1-6, with D perhaps matching TRBD1 (5 bases). The CDR3 is made up of 15 amino acids. CDR1 is SGHNT and CDR2 is YYREEE in the germline V gene (reference sequence). V was cut by 0 bases and J by 6 bases, with 10 bases left in between. The CDR3 sequence: CASSLDQGSNSPLHF. For the CDR3, the DNA is TGTGCCAGCAGCTTGGATCAGGGAAGTAATTCACCCCTCCACTTT.

This rearrangement joins TRBV18 to TRBJ2-3; D gene unclear. CDR3 size: 16 residues. The V gene's germline CDR1 is KGHSH and CDR2 LQKENI. V dropped 3 bases and J dropped 0 bases, with 13 bases sitting between them. CDR3 amino acids: CASSPLTHASTDTQYF. CDR3 nucleotides: TGTGCCAGCTCACCGTTGACACACGCTAGCACAGATACGCAGTATTTT.

The rearrangement links TRBV2 to TRBJ1-5; possibly TRBD1 for D (6 bases). Looked up from germline, CDR1 is SNHLY and CDR2 is FYNNEI. The V end lost 7 bases, the J end lost 4 bases, and 14 bases lay between the germline ends. The CDR3 is 14 amino acids. This chain's CDR3 is CASTQEQGNQPQHF. The CDR3 DNA is TGTGCCAGCACGCAAGAACAGGGAAATCAGCCCCAGCATTTT.

This chain links TRBV5-1 with TRBJ2-7; D is perhaps TRBD1 (6 bases). The V end lost 0 bases, the J end lost 2 bases, and 15 bases lay between the germline ends. The CDR3 totals 16 residues. CDR1 and CDR2 from the germline V gene are SGHRS and YFSETQ. The DNA of the CDR3 is TGCGCCAGCAGCTTGGCCTGGGGGACAATACCCTACGAGCAGTACTTC. Its translation: CASSLAWGTIPYEQYF.

The CDR3 DNA follows: TGTGCCAGCAGCCCAGACGGAGCAATAGCCAAAAACATTCAGTACTTC. Translated: CASSPDGAIAKNIQYF. The chain has TRBV7-2 and TRBJ2-4; D not certain. The V end lost 5 bases, the J end lost 0 bases, and 14 bases lay between the germline ends. Germline V gene sequence: CDR1 SGHTA, CDR2 FQGNSA. This CDR3 is 16 amino acids long.

The chain carries TRBV7-9 and TRBJ1-4; D perhaps matches TRBD1 (6 bases). The CDR3 consists of 15 residues. The V end was cut by 6 bases, the J end by 8 bases, with 19 bases between. In germline, CDR1 is SEHNR, CDR2 FQNEAQ (reference sequence). CDR3 in DNA: TGTGCCAGCAGACAAAGGACAGTCGAAAAAGAAAAACTGTTTTTT. This gives the protein CASRQRTVEKEKLFF.

The chain employs TRBV11-2 and TRBJ1-4, with D unresolved. The CDR3 runs to 14 residues. V lost 0 bases, J lost 8 bases, and 10 bases lay in between. The germline V gene encodes CDR1 SGHAT and CDR2 FQNNGV. CDR3 DNA: TGTGCCAGCAGCTTAGATCCGAAAGAGGAAAAACTGTTTTTT. This gives the protein CASSLDPKEEKLFF.

The count of this clone is one. This chain joins TRBV27 and TRBJ1-2; TRBD1 aligns across 7 bases. Germline V gene data show CDR1 as MNHEY and CDR2 as SMNVEV (reference sequence). The CDR3 has 12 residues. V lost 6 bases to trimming and J lost 6 bases; unmatched junction nucleotides: 4. CDR3 sequence: CASRDRVDGYTF. Written as DNA, the CDR3 is TGTGCCAGCAGAGACAGGGTTGATGGCTACACCTTC.

This chain joins TRBV7-7 and TRBJ2-7; weak D call: TRBD1 (7 bases). V dropped 1 base and J dropped 6 bases, with 16 bases sitting between them. The CDR3 extends over 15 amino acids. CDR1 SSHAT and CDR2 FNYEAQ come from the germline V gene (reference sequence). For the CDR3, the DNA is TGTGCCAGCAGCTTAGATGCAGGGGGAGGCGGCGAGCAGTACTTC. Amino acids: CASSLDAGGGGEQYF.

A few counts support this clone. The chain employs TRBV2 and TRBJ2-7, with D possibly matching TRBD1 (6 bases). Germline CDR1 SNHLY, CDR2 FYNNEI. This CDR3 has 14 residues. V gave up 3 bases and J gave up 3 bases, with 12 bases separating them. CDR3 in DNA: TGTGCCAGCAGTGACCCCCCGGACAGCTACGAGCAGTACTTC. This encodes CASSDPPDSYEQYF.

This clone has only one observation. This chain joins TRBV28 and TRBJ1-2, with D perhaps TRBD1 (5 bases). CDR1 and CDR2 from the germline V gene are MDHEN and SYDVKM. The CDR3 totals 13 residues. Trimming pared 6 bases from V and 4 bases from J, leaving 12 bases between. The CDR3 region is CASSRPGGYGYTF. The CDR3 nucleotides are TGTGCCAGCAGCAGACCGGGGGGCTATGGCTACACCTTC.

This clone was seen a single time. This chain joins TRBV4-1 and TRBJ1-2; D unclear. Germline V gene lookup returns CDR1 MGHRA and CDR2 YSYEKL. CDR3 length equals 14 residues. The V end lost 0 bases, the J end lost 4 bases, and 9 bases lay between the germline ends. The CDR3 DNA reads TGCGCCAGCAGCCAAGATCACGGAGTCTATGGCTACACCTTC. It encodes CASSQDHGVYGYTF.

V and J are TRBV4-3 and TRBJ2-7; 9 bases match TRBD2. CDR3 length equals 15 residues. Germline CDR1 reads LGHNA; CDR2 reads YSLEER. J lost 7 bases, V lost 0 bases, and 7 bases had no gene match. The CDR3 nucleotides are TGCGCCAGCAGCCAAGACAAAGCGGGGGGTCGAGAGCAGTACTTC. Encoded protein: CASSQDKAGGREQYF.

This chain connects TRBV7-2 to TRBJ1-6; 7 bases are a match to TRBD1. Germline V gives CDR1 SGHTA, CDR2 FQGNSA. With 1 base clipped from V and 9 bases from J, the junction kept 3 bases outside the gene matches. This CDR3 contains 14 residues. CDR3 loop: CASSLGQGTSPLHF. The CDR3, as DNA: TGTGCCAGCAGCTTAGGACAGGGTACTTCACCCCTCCACTTT.

The chain has TRBV5-1 and TRBJ1-5, with 7 bases fitting TRBD1. CDR3 size: 17 residues. V dropped 1 base and J dropped 6; count of bases not matched to a gene: 13. Germline V CDR1 and CDR2: SGHRS, YFSETQ. This chain's CDR3 is CASSLTPTGAGGQPQHF. Here the CDR3 DNA reads TGCGCCAGCAGCTTGACCCCTACAGGGGCTGGAGGTCAGCCCCAGCATTTT.

V gene TRBV2 combines with J gene TRBJ1-1, with no clear D. Trimming left V 1 base short and J 2 bases short, with 8 bases between. Germline V lookup: CDR1 SNHLY, CDR2 FYNNEI. The CDR3 runs to 14 residues. Written as DNA, the CDR3 is TGTGCCAGCAGTGAAGGGGAGCCCAACACTGAAGCTTTCTTT. Its protein product is CASSEGEPNTEAFF.

The chain couples TRBV10-3 to TRBJ2-1; tentative D call: TRBD1 (5 bases). Germline V gives CDR1 ENHRY, CDR2 SYGVKD. The CDR3 has 15 amino acids. V lost 3 bases to trimming and J lost 1 base, with 10 bases between them. This CDR3 reads CAISDTQGSYNEQFF. The CDR3, as DNA: TGTGCCATCAGTGACACTCAGGGATCCTACAATGAGCAGTTCTTC.

This clone came up a few times. The chain is built from TRBV11-3 and TRBJ2-3; tentatively, D is TRBD1 (5 bases). Germline CDR1 and CDR2: SGHNT and YENEEA. V lost 3 bases and J lost 2, with 12 bases in between. The CDR3 consists of 15 residues. The CDR3 region has the DNA TGTGCCAGCAGCTTTGGGCAGGGTGCCACAGATACGCAGTATTTT. Its protein product is CASSFGQGATDTQYF. Drawing the rest from reference TRBV11-3 and TRBJ2-3, the complete variable domain is EAGVVQSPRYKIIEKKQPVAFWCNPISGHNTLYWYLQNLGQGPELLIRYENEEAVDDSQLPKDRFSAERLKGVDSTLKIQPAELGDSAVYLCASSFGQGATDTQYFGPGTRLTVL.

The chain recombines TRBV3-1 (or the pseudogene TRBV3-2) with TRBJ1-2; 11 bases map to TRBD1. CDR3 length equals 16 residues. Germline lookup yields CDR1 LGHDT and CDR2 YNNKEL (reference sequence). The V segment lost 1 base and the J segment 4 bases; nucleotides outside the gene matches: 5. The CDR3: CASSQGGTGGAYGYTF. The CDR3 DNA follows: TGTGCCAGCAGCCAAGGGGGGACAGGGGGTGCCTATGGCTACACCTTC.

The V call is TRBV6-2 or TRBV6-3, the J call TRBJ1-6; tentatively, D is TRBD1 (6 bases). Germline values: CDR1 MNHEY, CDR2 SVGEGT. The germline V and J ends were trimmed by 3 bases and 5 bases, with 8 bases remaining between them. CDR3 length equals 14 residues. CDR3 DNA: TGTGCCAGCAGTTATTGGACAGATAATTCACCCCTCCACTTT. It yields the protein CASSYWTDNSPLHF.

The count of this clone is one. The chain is built from TRBV4-3 and TRBJ1-2, with 7 nucleotides matching TRBD1. This CDR3 spans 14 amino acids. From germline, CDR1 is LGHNA and CDR2 YSLEER. Germline trimming cut 1 base from V and 5 bases from J; bases unmatched to any gene: 4. CDR3 nucleotide sequence: TGCGCCAGCAGCCAAGGGGCAGGGGGGTATGGCTACACCTTC. Protein sequence: CASSQGAGGYGYTF.

This clone was picked up one time. The identical CDR3 is also encoded by other nucleotide sequences in the sample. This chain joins TRBV7-2 and TRBJ1-5; tentatively, D is TRBD1 (5 bases). V lost 1 base and J 5 bases, leaving 6 bases between the germline ends. The germline V gene has CDR1 SGHTA and CDR2 FQGNSA. This CDR3 comprises 13 residues. Here the CDR3 reads CASSLGRDQPQHF. DNA of the CDR3: TGTGCCAGCAGCTTAGGCAGGGATCAGCCCCAGCATTTT.

The genes are TRBV28 and TRBJ1-1; a possible D gene is TRBD1 (6 bases). V lost 4 bases to trimming and J lost 9 bases, with 9 bases between them. Germline lookup yields CDR1 MDHEN and CDR2 SYDVKM. The CDR3 loop spans 11 amino acids. The CDR3, as DNA: TGTGCCAGCAGTTCCCGGGACAAAGCTTTCTTT. Amino acid sequence: CASSSRDKAFF. Full variable domain (rest looked up from reference TRBV28 and TRBJ1-1): DVKVTQSSRYLVKRTGEKVFLECVQDMDHENMFWYRQDPGLGLRLIYFSYDVKMKEKGDIPEGYSVSREKKERFSLILESASTNQTSMYLCASSSRDKAFFGQGTRLTVV.

This clone occurred once. The V gene is TRBV24-1, the J gene TRBJ1-5; perhaps TRBD1 as D (6 bases). CDR1 KGHDR and CDR2 SFDVKD come from the germline V gene. The length of the CDR3 is 13 residues. V dropped 12 bases and J dropped 6 bases, with 17 bases sitting between them. The chain's CDR3 is CAVGGGGGQPQHF. CDR3 bases: TGTGCCGTGGGAGGGGGAGGGGGTCAGCCCCAGCATTTT.

This chain links TRBV5-1 with TRBJ1-6; TRBD1 agrees at 9 bases. Germline loops: CDR1 SGHRS, CDR2 YFSETQ. CDR3 length: 15 amino acids. V shed 4 bases, J shed 5 bases, and the junction held 4 bases outside the gene matches. For the CDR3, the DNA is TGCGCCAGCAGCCAGGGGACAGGGAATAATTCACCCCTCCACTTT. This codes for CASSQGTGNNSPLHF.